The 13 T cell receptor beta chains below were found in one sample sequenced in a study of cytomegalovirus exposure and HLA in healthy donors. The PCR was carried out with 60 Vbeta primers and 13 Jbeta primers. Produced via immunoSEQ multiplex PCR; TCRdb's table is partial and in-frame only. The sample shows 90,000 or so clones, roughly four fifths of them seen only once. Specimen: PBMCs. The receptors originated from a young man in good health and CMV-seropositive.

The CDR3 protein is CASSLEHAGSSYNEQFF. The CDR3 region has the DNA TGTGCCAGCAGCTTAGAGCATGCGGGAAGCTCCTACAATGAGCAGTTCTTC. The chain couples TRBV7-6 to TRBJ2-1; D is possibly TRBD2 (6 bases). The germline V gene encodes CDR1 SGHVS and CDR2 FNYEAQ. This CDR3 spans 17 amino acids. Trimming stripped 1 base from V and 0 bases from J, with 13 bases between.

This clone showed up just a few times. This rearrangement joins TRBV9 to TRBJ2-2; a possible D gene is TRBD1 (5 bases). There are 13 residues in the CDR3. Germline-derived CDR1 and CDR2 are SGDLS and YYNGEE. Trimming removed 0 bases at V and 5 bases at J, with 5 bases between. CDR3 sequence reads: CASSVAGTGELFF. The CDR3 DNA sequence: TGTGCCAGCAGCGTAGCAGGGACCGGGGAGCTGTTTTTT.

In its sample, this clone was seen a few times. The rearrangement uses TRBV6-1 and TRBJ1-2, with D possibly matching TRBD1 (5 bases). This CDR3 is 13 amino acids long. CDR1 MNHNS and CDR2 SASEGT come from the germline V gene. Trimming left V 2 bases short and J 2 bases short, with 6 bases between. CDR3 nucleotide sequence: TGTGCCAGCAGTGAACGACAGAACTATGGCTACACCTTC. Translated: CASSERQNYGYTF.

The V and J genes are TRBV10-3 and TRBJ2-1; 7 bases align to TRBD2. The germline gives CDR1 ENHRY, CDR2 SYGVKD. Trimming removed 4 bases from V and 7 bases from J; junction bases left unmatched: 16. The CDR3 totals 17 residues. In nucleotides, the CDR3 is TGTGCCATCAGTGCTCTAGCGGCACCCCAAAGCCGAAATGAGCAGTTCTTC. Its translation is CAISALAAPQSRNEQFF.

This clone was recorded a few times. The J gene is TRBJ2-7, the V gene TRBV5-5; TRBD1 aligns across 7 bases. After removal of 4 bases from V and 2 bases from J, the junction contained 6 bases not matched to a gene. The CDR3 sequence is 14 residues long. Per the germline V gene, CDR1 is SGHKS and CDR2 is YYEKEE (reference sequence). The CDR3 sequence: CASSEGTAAYEQYF. The CDR3 region has the DNA TGTGCCAGCAGCGAAGGGACAGCCGCCTACGAGCAGTACTTC.

V is TRBV7-2 and J is TRBJ2-6, with D possibly TRBD1 on 6 matching bases. CDR3 length: 14 residues. Trimming shortened V by 5 bases and J by 7 bases, and 12 bases separated the two germline ends. Germline CDR1 reads SGHTA; CDR2 reads FQGNSA. CDR3 bases: TGTGCCAGCAGCCGAAAACAGGGAGCCAACGTCCTGACTTTC. Encoded protein: CASSRKQGANVLTF.

The rearrangement uses TRBV19 and TRBJ1-5, with TRBD1 as a possible D gene (6 bases). This CDR3 contains 16 residues. From germline, CDR1 is LNHDA and CDR2 SQIVND (reference sequence). V shed 6 bases and J shed 0 bases, with 15 bases lying between them. CDR3 loop: CASRDSLVLSNQPQHF. As DNA, the CDR3 is TGTGCCAGTAGGGACAGCTTAGTACTTAGCAATCAGCCCCAGCATTTT. The whole variable domain, filled in from reference TRBV19 and TRBJ1-5, reads DGGITQSPKYLFRKEGQNVTLSCEQNLNHDAMYWYRQDPGQGLRLIYYSQIVNDFQKGDIAEGYSVSREKKESFPLTVTSAQKNPTAFYLCASRDSLVLSNQPQHFGDGTRLSIL.

The rearrangement uses TRBV29-1 and TRBJ2-2, with D possibly matching TRBD1 (6 bases). CDR3 length equals 15 residues. The germline gives CDR1 SQVTM, CDR2 ANQGSEA. Trimming cost V 4 bases and J 0 bases, with 12 bases left between them. CDR3 nucleotide sequence: TGCAGCGTTGTCACAGGGTCCGCGAACACCGGGGAGCTGTTTTTT. Its translation: CSVVTGSANTGELFF.

This chain joins TRBV7-2 and TRBJ2-1, with D uncertain. V was pared by 2 bases and J by 15 bases, with 11 bases between. The CDR3 extends over 11 amino acids. Germline CDR1 SGHTA, CDR2 FQGNSA. CDR3: CASSLPSTWFF. The CDR3 DNA is TGTGCCAGCAGCTTACCCTCAACTTGGTTCTTC. Drawing the rest from reference TRBV7-2 and TRBJ2-1, the complete variable domain is GAGVSQSPSNKVTEKGKDVELRCDPISGHTALYWYRQSLGQGLEFLIYFQGNSAPDKSGLPSDRFSAERTGGSVSTLTIQRTQQEDSAVYLCASSLPSTWFFGPGTRLTVL.

V and J are TRBV5-1 and TRBJ2-5; the match to TRBD1 covers 9 bases. The germline V gene has CDR1 SGHRS and CDR2 YFSETQ. Trimming at V came to 4 bases and at J to 5 bases, leaving 12 bases not matched to a gene. The CDR3 has 16 amino acids. Here the CDR3 DNA reads TGCGCCAGCAGCGTCGGGACAGGGTCGTCGTGGGAGACCCAGTACTTC. Encoded protein: CASSVGTGSSWETQYF.

V usage is TRBV14 and J usage is TRBJ2-7; 8 bases line up with TRBD1. The CDR3 runs to 15 residues. Germline loops: CDR1 SGHDN, CDR2 FVKESK. The ends lost 0 bases at V and 6 bases at J; junction bases unmatched: 7. The CDR3 nucleotides are TGTGCCAGCAGCCAAGATCGTCCAGGGGGCGGCGAGCAGTACTTC. This gives the protein CASSQDRPGGGEQYF. The whole variable domain, filled in from reference TRBV14 and TRBJ2-7, reads EAGVTQFPSHSVIEKGQTVTLRCDPISGHDNLYWYRRVMGKEIKFLLHFVKESKQDESGMPNNRFLAERTGGTYSTLKVQPAELEDSGVYFCASSQDRPGGGEQYFGPGTRLTVT.

For the CDR3, the DNA is TGTGCCAGCAGTTCCCTCGGACAGGGTAGCAATCAGCCCCAGCATTTT. Protein sequence: CASSSLGQGSNQPQHF. The chain carries TRBV28 and TRBJ1-5, with 8 nucleotides matching TRBD1. With 4 bases clipped from V and 0 bases from J, the junction kept 5 bases outside the gene matches. CDR3 size: 16 residues. Germline V gene sequence: CDR1 MDHEN, CDR2 SYDVKM.

The genes are TRBV29-1 and TRBJ2-7; 13 bases line up with TRBD2. CDR3 length: 13 residues. The V segment lost 7 bases and the J segment 5 bases; nucleotides outside the gene matches: 5. Germline lookup yields CDR1 SQVTM and CDR2 ANQGSEA. The CDR3, as DNA: TGCAGCGGCGGACTAGCGGGAGTGAACGAGCAGTACTTC. Residues: CSGGLAGVNEQYF.